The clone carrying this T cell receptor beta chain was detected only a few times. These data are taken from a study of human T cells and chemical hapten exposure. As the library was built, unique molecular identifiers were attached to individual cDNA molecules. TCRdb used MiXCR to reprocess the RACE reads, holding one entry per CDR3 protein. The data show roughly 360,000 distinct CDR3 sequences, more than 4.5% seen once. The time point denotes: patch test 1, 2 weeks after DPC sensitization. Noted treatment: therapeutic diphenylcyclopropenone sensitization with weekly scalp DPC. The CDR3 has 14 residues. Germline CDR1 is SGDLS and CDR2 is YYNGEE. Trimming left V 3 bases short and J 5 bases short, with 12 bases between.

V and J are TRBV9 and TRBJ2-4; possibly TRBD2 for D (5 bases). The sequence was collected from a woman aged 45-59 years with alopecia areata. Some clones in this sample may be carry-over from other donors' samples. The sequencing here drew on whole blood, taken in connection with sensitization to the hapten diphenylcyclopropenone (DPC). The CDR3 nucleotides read TGTGCCAGCAGCGCGACTATGCCCCAAAACATTCAGTACTTC. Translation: CASSATMPQNIQYF.